This T cell receptor beta chain came from a study of blood T cell repertoires in COVID-19. Study in general: The United States, Italy and Spain were the sources of the acute and convalescent COVID-19 samples.

In the authors' workflow: By means of reference gene primer amplification, nucleated cell counts were estimated. Some clones are missing from TCRdb's copy, which holds only in-frame ones; the method was immunoSEQ multiplex PCR. V and J calls and clone size are copied from that table; D and trimming were computed from the DNA. The data hold some 490,000 clones, with about 88% observed a single time. With 6 bases clipped from V and 9 bases from J, the junction kept 11 bases outside the gene matches. CDR3 length: 14 amino acids. Germline-derived CDR1 and CDR2 are SNHLY and FYNNEI. Grouping used clinical history reported by participants in a survey and questionnaire.

The gene calls are TRBV2 and TRBJ2-1, with TRBD2 identical over 7 bases. The sequence was collected from a woman aged 55-75 years who had recovered from COVID-19. Sequencing was carried out using PBMCs or T cells enriched from blood (not recorded which). In DNA, the CDR3 is TGTGCCAGCAGCCGTGAGGGGTTAGCGGGTGAGCAGTTCTTC. Its translation is CASSREGLAGEQFF.